Below, 15 T cell receptor beta chains from the same sample are listed, as sequenced in a study of CD8+CD57+ T cells in acquired aplastic anemia. By flow cytometry, patients selected for sequencing had shown an expansion of CD8+CD57+ cells. It was genomic DNA that served as the template for profiling TCR beta VDJ and CDR3. MiXCR, run by TCRdb on the reads, gives a single entry per CDR3 protein. The sample shows approximately 130,000 distinct CDR3 sequences, 40% of them seen only once. The specimen sequenced was sorted CD4+, CD8+, or CD8+CD57+ T cells (not recorded which) from PBMCs. The receptor set was obtained from a human donor with aplastic anemia.

The V call is TRBV9, the J call TRBJ2-7; possible D gene TRBD1, 5 bases. Germline values: CDR1 SGDLS, CDR2 YYNGEE. V lost 7 bases and J 4 bases, leaving 18 bases between the germline ends. This CDR3 region has 14 residues. The CDR3 reads CASSGPDTKYEQYF. CDR3 in DNA: TGTGCCAGCTCCGGACCGGACACAAAATACGAGCAGTACTTC.

This clonotype was counted at least ten times. A much larger clone lies a single base off, so this may be a read error. V and J are TRBV19 and TRBJ2-7; no clear D. V dropped 4 bases and J dropped 0 bases, with 7 bases sitting between them. Per the germline V gene, CDR1 is LNHDA and CDR2 is SQIVND (reference sequence). The CDR3 runs 13 residues. The CDR3: CASSKHGSYEQYF. In nucleotides, the CDR3 is TGTGCCAGTAGTAAGCACGGCTCCTACGAGCAGTACTTC.

This clonotype has just a few counts. The chain joins TRBV6-5 to TRBJ1-1; 11 bases match TRBD1. V lost 1 base, J lost 4 bases, and 5 bases stayed unmatched. CDR1 is MNHEY, CDR2 SVGAGI, per germline. CDR3 length: 16 amino acids. The CDR3 region has the DNA TGTGCCAGCAGTTACTTCTCCGGGACAGGGGGCACTGAAGCTTTCTTT. Its translation: CASSYFSGTGGTEAFF.

This clonotype was seen many times. V gene TRBV20-1 combines with J gene TRBJ2-1; TRBD2 might be the D (5 bases). Germline CDR1 DFQATT, CDR2 SNEGSKA (reference sequence). Trimming removed 0 bases at V and 0 bases at J, with 12 bases between. The CDR3 length is 16 residues. The CDR3 sequence is CSAREGGPSSYNEQFF. In DNA form, the CDR3 reads TGCAGTGCTAGAGAAGGAGGACCGAGCTCCTACAATGAGCAGTTCTTC.

This clonotype has ten or more counts. This rearrangement joins TRBV27 to TRBJ2-3, with a possible D match to TRBD1 (5 bases). This CDR3 region has 11 residues. Looked up from germline, CDR1 is MNHEY and CDR2 is SMNVEV (reference sequence). The germline V and J ends were trimmed by 4 bases and 10 bases, with 9 bases remaining between them. The CDR3 is CASSWGSAQYF. The CDR3 bases are TGTGCCAGCAGTTGGGGCTCGGCGCAGTATTTT.

This clonotype was seen only a few times. The CDR3: CASPDRANSPLHF. The CDR3 nucleotides read TGTGCCAGCCCGGACAGGGCGAATTCACCCCTCCACTTT. The chain links TRBV7-9 to TRBJ1-6; 8 bases match TRBD1. From germline, CDR1 is SEHNR and CDR2 FQNEAQ (reference sequence). The V and J ends lost 8 bases and 7 bases, in that order; junction bases with no gene match: 4. The CDR3 extends over 13 amino acids.

J is TRBJ1-1 and V is TRBV28; 9 bases map to TRBD1. Per germline, CDR1 MDHEN and CDR2 SYDVKM. The junction had 3 bases not matched to a gene; V was cut back by 5 bases and J by 2 bases. The CDR3 sequence is 14 residues long. CDR3 region: CASSPQGANTEAFF. The CDR3 nucleotides read TGTGCCAGCAGTCCACAGGGGGCTAACACTGAAGCTTTCTTT.

The CDR3 loop reads CSALKADYEQYF. In DNA, the CDR3 is TGCAGTGCCCTTAAAGCAGACTACGAGCAGTACTTC. This chain uses TRBV20-1 with TRBJ2-7; D is unresolved. V lost 6 bases and J lost 3, with 12 bases in between. This CDR3 spans 12 amino acids. Germline CDR1 and CDR2: DFQATT and SNEGSKA (reference sequence).

Notes on this clonotype: A much bigger clone sits one base away, suggesting this may be a read error. The chain has TRBV5-1 and TRBJ2-3, with 7 bases lining up with TRBD1. CDR1 SGHRS and CDR2 YFSETQ come from the germline V gene. CDR3 size: 14 residues. The CDR3 reads CASSSGTATYTQYF. The DNA of the CDR3 is TGCGCCAGCAGCTCCGGGACAGCCACATATACGCAGTATTTT.

The gene calls are TRBV2 and TRBJ1-5; TRBD1 matches at 7 bases. J was trimmed by 9 bases and V by 6 bases; bases with no gene match: 20. There are 17 residues in the CDR3. Germline values: CDR1 SNHLY, CDR2 FYNNEI. The CDR3 reads CASRGGRTGMEVRPQHF. CDR3 DNA: TGTGCCAGCAGGGGGGGGAGGACAGGCATGGAGGTGAGGCCCCAGCATTTT. Full variable domain (missing parts from reference TRBV2 and TRBJ1-5): EPEVTQTPSHQVTQMGQEVILRCVPISNHLYFYWYRQILGQKVEFLVSFYNNEISEKSEIFDDQFSVERPDGSNFTLKIRSTKLEDSAMYFCASRGGRTGMEVRPQHFGDGTRLSIL.

In its sample, this clonotype was seen many times. J is TRBJ1-2 and V is TRBV20-1; no clear D gene. V was pared by 4 bases and J by 2 bases, with 11 bases between. Looked up from germline, CDR1 is DFQATT and CDR2 is SNEGSKA (reference sequence). CDR3 length equals 13 residues. CDR3 bases: TGCAGTGCTACTCCGGGTCCGAACTATGGCTACACCTTC. Protein product: CSATPGPNYGYTF.

The J gene is TRBJ1-2, the V gene TRBV20-1; a weak D match, TRBD1 (6 bases). Trimming took 5 bases from V and 3 from J, leaving 25 bases between them. CDR3 length: 17 residues. Germline lookup yields CDR1 DFQATT and CDR2 SNEGSKA (reference sequence). The CDR3 DNA reads as TGCAGTGCTGCCCCCATCTTAACAGGGACCCAGGACTATGGCTACACCTTC. It codes for CSAAPILTGTQDYGYTF.

This clonotype came up many times. J is TRBJ1-6 and V is TRBV7-6; 7 bases agree with TRBD1. With V trimmed by 1 base and J by 7 bases, 4 bases remained unmatched. In germline, CDR1 is SGHVS, CDR2 FNYEAQ. The CDR3 is made up of 15 amino acids. The CDR3 DNA is TGTGCCAGCAGCTTAGTAAGGGGGCGCAATTCACCCCTCCACTTT. Translation: CASSLVRGRNSPLHF.

The genes are TRBV15 and TRBJ1-1; D perhaps matches TRBD1 (6 bases). Germline CDR1 LNHNV, CDR2 YYDKDF (reference sequence). The CDR3 extends over 15 amino acids. V gave up 1 base and J gave up 4 bases, with 13 bases separating them. Written as DNA, the CDR3 is TGTGCCACCAGCAGAGGTGGGGGGGCGGGCACTGAAGCTTTCTTT. Translating gives CATSRGGGAGTEAFF.

This clonotype has a single count. A read error may account for a junction end that differs from germline. The V call is TRBV12-3 or TRBV12-4, the J call TRBJ1-1; unclear D gene. CDR3 length: 14 amino acids. The CDR3 spells CASSLRRTNTEAFF. The CDR3 DNA reads TGTGCCAGCAGTTTAAGGCGGACGAACACCGAAGCTTTCTTT.